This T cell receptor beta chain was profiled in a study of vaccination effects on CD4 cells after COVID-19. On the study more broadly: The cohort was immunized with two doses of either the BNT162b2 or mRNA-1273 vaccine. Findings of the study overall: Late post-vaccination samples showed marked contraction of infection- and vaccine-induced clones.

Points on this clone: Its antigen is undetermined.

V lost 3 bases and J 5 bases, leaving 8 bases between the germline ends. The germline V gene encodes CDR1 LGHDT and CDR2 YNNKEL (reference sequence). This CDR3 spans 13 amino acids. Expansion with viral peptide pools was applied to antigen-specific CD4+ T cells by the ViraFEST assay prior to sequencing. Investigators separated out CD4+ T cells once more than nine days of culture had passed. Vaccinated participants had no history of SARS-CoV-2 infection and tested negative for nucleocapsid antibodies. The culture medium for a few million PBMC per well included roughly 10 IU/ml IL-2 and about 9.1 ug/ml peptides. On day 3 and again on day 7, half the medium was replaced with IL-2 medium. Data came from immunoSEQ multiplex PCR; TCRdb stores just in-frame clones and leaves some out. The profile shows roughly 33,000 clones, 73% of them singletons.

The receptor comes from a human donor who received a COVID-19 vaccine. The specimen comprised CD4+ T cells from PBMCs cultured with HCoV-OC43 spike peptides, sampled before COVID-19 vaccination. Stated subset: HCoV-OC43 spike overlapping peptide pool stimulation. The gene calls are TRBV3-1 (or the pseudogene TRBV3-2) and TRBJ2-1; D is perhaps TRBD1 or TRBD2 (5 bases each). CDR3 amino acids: CASSQGRDNEQFF. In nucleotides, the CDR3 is TGTGCCAGCAGCCAGGGGCGGGACAATGAGCAGTTCTTC.